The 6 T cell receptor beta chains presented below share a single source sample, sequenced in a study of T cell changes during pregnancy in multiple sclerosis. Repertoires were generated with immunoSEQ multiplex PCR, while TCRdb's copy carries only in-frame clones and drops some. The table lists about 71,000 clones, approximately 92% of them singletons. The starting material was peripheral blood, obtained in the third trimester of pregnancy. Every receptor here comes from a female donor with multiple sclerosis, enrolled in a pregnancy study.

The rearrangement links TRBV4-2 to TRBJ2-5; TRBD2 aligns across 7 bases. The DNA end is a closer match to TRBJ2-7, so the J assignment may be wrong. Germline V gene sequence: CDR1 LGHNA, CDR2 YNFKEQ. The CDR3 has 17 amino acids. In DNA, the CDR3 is TGTGCCAGCAGCCAAGACGCATCAGGCGGGAGTACCTACGAGCAGTACTTC. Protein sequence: CASSQDASGGSTYEQYF.

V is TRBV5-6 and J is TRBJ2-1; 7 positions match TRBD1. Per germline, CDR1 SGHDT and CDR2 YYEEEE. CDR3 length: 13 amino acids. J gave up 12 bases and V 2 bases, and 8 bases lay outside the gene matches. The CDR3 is CASSLSEGTAQFF. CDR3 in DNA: TGTGCCAGCAGCTTATCTGAGGGGACAGCGCAGTTCTTC.

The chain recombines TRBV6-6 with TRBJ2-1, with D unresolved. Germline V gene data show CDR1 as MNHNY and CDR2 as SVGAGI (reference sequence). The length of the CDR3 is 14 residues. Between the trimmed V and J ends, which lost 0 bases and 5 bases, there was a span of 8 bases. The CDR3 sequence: CASSYSERNNEQFF. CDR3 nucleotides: TGTGCCAGCAGTTACTCCGAGCGAAACAATGAGCAGTTCTTC.

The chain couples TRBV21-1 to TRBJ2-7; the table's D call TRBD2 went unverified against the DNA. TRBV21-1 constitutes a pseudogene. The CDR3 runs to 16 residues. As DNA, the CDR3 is TGTGCCAGCCAAAGCGGGCCTAGCGGGAAGGTATACGAGCAGTACTTC. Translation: CASQSGPSGKVYEQYF.

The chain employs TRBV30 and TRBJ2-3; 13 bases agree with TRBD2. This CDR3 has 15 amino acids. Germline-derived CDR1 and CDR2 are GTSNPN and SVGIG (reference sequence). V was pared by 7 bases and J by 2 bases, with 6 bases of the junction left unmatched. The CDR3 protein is CASPGLAGSTDTQYF. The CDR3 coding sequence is TGTGCCTCTCCGGGACTAGCGGGATCCACAGATACGCAGTATTTT.

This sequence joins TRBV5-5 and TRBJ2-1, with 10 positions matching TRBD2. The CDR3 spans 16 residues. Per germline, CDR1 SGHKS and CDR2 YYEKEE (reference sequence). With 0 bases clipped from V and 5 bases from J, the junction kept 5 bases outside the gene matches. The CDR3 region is CASSLASGSSHNEQFF. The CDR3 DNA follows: TGTGCCAGCAGCTTGGCTAGCGGGAGTTCCCACAATGAGCAGTTCTTC.